The 14 T cell receptor beta chains presented below share a single source sample, sequenced in a study of CD8+CD57+ T cells in acquired aplastic anemia. Using genomic DNA as the template, TCR beta VDJ and CDR3 profiling was carried out. Using its own MiXCR run on the reads, TCRdb lists one record per CDR3 protein. The sample lists some 150,000 distinct CDR3 sequences, 70% to 80% seen once, with more than 35% in the top ten. Sequenced patients had shown CD8+CD57+ cell expansion by flow cytometry. Sample: sorted CD4+, CD8+, or CD8+CD57+ T cells (not recorded which) from PBMCs. These TCRs come from a human donor with aplastic anemia.

Here the CDR3 reads CSARWTTHGYTF. The CDR3 DNA reads TGCAGTGCTCGATGGACAACGCATGGCTACACCTTC. The chain has TRBV20-1 and TRBJ1-2; D may be TRBD1 (5 bases). The CDR3 consists of 12 residues. Germline V gives CDR1 DFQATT, CDR2 SNEGSKA (reference sequence). Between the trimmed V and J ends, which lost 5 bases and 6 bases, there was a span of 13 bases.

The genes are TRBV20-1 and TRBJ2-7, with TRBD2 matching over 9 bases. J was trimmed by 3 bases and V by 5 bases; bases with no gene match: 14. This CDR3 has 16 residues. Germline V gene sequence: CDR1 DFQATT, CDR2 SNEGSKA (reference sequence). CDR3 DNA: TGCAGTGCTCGACCCAGACTAGCGGAGAGCCTCTACGAGCAGTACTTC. Protein product: CSARPRLAESLYEQYF.

The rearrangement uses TRBV20-1 and TRBJ2-1; D is unclear. The V end was cut by 3 bases, the J end by 0 bases, with 6 bases between. The germline gives CDR1 DFQATT, CDR2 SNEGSKA (reference sequence). The CDR3 totals 13 residues. The CDR3 DNA reads TGCAGTGCTAGCGGACCCTCCTACAATGAGCAGTTCTTC. It encodes CSASGPSYNEQFF.

The rearrangement uses TRBV7-2 and TRBJ2-7; D might be TRBD1 (6 bases). Between the trimmed V and J ends, which lost 3 bases and 8 bases, there was a span of 11 bases. Germline CDR1 is SGHTA and CDR2 is FQGNSA. CDR3 size: 12 residues. CDR3 sequence (DNA): TGTGCCAGCAGCTTCGCGGACAGAAAGCAGTACTTC. The encoded protein is CASSFADRKQYF.

This chain joins TRBV10-2 and TRBJ1-2; a possible D gene is TRBD1 (5 bases). This CDR3 is 13 amino acids long. In germline, CDR1 is WSHSY, CDR2 SAAADI. Trimming took 4 bases from V and 4 from J, leaving 10 bases between them. The CDR3 DNA reads TGCGCCAGCAGTGGGGGACCGAGCTATGGCTACACCTTC. Its translation is CASSGGPSYGYTF.

The chain joins TRBV5-5 to TRBJ2-3; D remains unclear. The CDR3 is 16 residues long. Per the germline V gene, CDR1 is SGHKS and CDR2 is YYEKEE (reference sequence). Trimming removed 1 base at V and 0 bases at J, with 12 bases between. The CDR3 region is CASSLLHKTSTDTQYF. In DNA, the CDR3 is TGTGCCAGCAGCTTGTTGCACAAGACTAGCACAGATACGCAGTATTTT. The full variable domain, in which reference TRBV5-5 and TRBJ2-3 provide the parts outside the CDR3, is DAGVTQSPTHLIKTRGQQVTLRCSPISGHKSVSWYQQVLGQGPQFIFQYYEKEERGRGNFPDRFSARQFPNYSSELNVNALLLGDSALYLCASSLLHKTSTDTQYFGPGTRLTVL.

In its sample, this clonotype was seen once. The rearrangement links TRBV20-1 to TRBJ1-1; D gene uncertain. Trimming cost V 0 bases and J 4 bases, with 15 bases left between them. This CDR3 has 15 amino acids. Per germline, CDR1 DFQATT and CDR2 SNEGSKA (reference sequence). The CDR3 bases are TGCAGTGCTAGAGATCAGCCCACCCTGGGCACTGAAGCTTTCTTT. Its translation: CSARDQPTLGTEAFF.

The J gene is TRBJ1-1, the V gene TRBV20-1; no firm D call. Trimming took off 4 bases at V and 0 bases at J, with 18 bases between the two ends. This CDR3 is built from 16 residues. CDR1 and CDR2 (germline): DFQATT, SNEGSKA (reference sequence). In nucleotides, the CDR3 is TGCAGTGCTAAAGTTAAGCTTCGGACGATGAACACTGAAGCTTTCTTT. Translating it yields CSAKVKLRTMNTEAFF.

The chain combines TRBV20-1 with TRBJ1-1; 7 nucleotides align to TRBD1. J lost 1 base, V lost 3 bases, and 5 bases had no gene match. The CDR3 runs to 14 residues. Germline V lookup: CDR1 DFQATT, CDR2 SNEGSKA (reference sequence). DNA for the CDR3: TGCAGTGCTAGGATTCCAGGGGGGAACACTGAAGCTTTCTTT. Encoded protein: CSARIPGGNTEAFF.

This clonotype was counted ten times or more. V gene TRBV7-3 combines with J gene TRBJ2-1, with D possibly being TRBD2 (7 bases). This CDR3 has 16 residues. Germline V lookup: CDR1 SGHTA, CDR2 FQGTGA. Trimming cost V 2 bases and J 4 bases, with 15 bases left between them. The CDR3 region is CASSLGVGGAYNEQFF. In nucleotides, the CDR3 is TGTGCCAGCAGCTTAGGCGTTGGGGGGGCATACAATGAGCAGTTCTTC. Drawing the rest from reference TRBV7-3 and TRBJ2-1, the complete variable domain is GAGVSQTPSNKVTEKGKYVELRCDPISGHTALYWYRQSLGQGPEFLIYFQGTGAADDSGLPNDRFFAVRPEGSVSTLKIQRTERGDSAVYLCASSLGVGGAYNEQFFGPGTRLTVL.

The chain is built from TRBV25-1 and TRBJ2-7, with D perhaps matching TRBD1 (8 bases). The CDR3 has 17 residues. V was shortened by 4 bases and J by 2 bases, with 21 bases between the two germline ends. Germline values: CDR1 MGHDK, CDR2 SYGVNS. This CDR3 reads CASSGITGGDNPYEQYV. The DNA of the CDR3 is TGTGCCAGCAGTGGGATCACAGGGGGGGACAACCCCTACGAGCAGTACGTC.

V and J are TRBV20-1 and TRBJ2-7; 12 nucleotides match TRBD2. V lost 1 base, J lost 2 bases, and 3 bases stayed unmatched. Germline V gene data show CDR1 as DFQATT and CDR2 as SNEGSKA (reference sequence). The length of the CDR3 is 15 residues. CDR3 bases: TGCAGTGCTAGAGGTACTAGCGGGGGGACCTACGAGCAGTACTTC. Protein sequence: CSARGTSGGTYEQYF.

This clonotype was observed a single time. J is TRBJ1-1 and V is TRBV12-3 or TRBV12-4; the D is unclear. The CDR3 sequence is 12 residues long. The V end lost 6 bases, the J end lost 7 bases, and 12 bases lay between the germline ends. The CDR3 coding sequence is TGTGCCAGCAGCGAAGTCGGGGTTGAAGCTTTCTTT. Translation: CASSEVGVEAFF.

V usage is TRBV24-1 and J usage is TRBJ1-2; no firm D call. In germline, CDR1 is KGHDR, CDR2 SFDVKD. This CDR3 comprises 13 residues. Between the trimmed V and J ends, which lost 2 bases and 8 bases, there was a span of 11 bases. This CDR3 is CATSDWAFGGYTF. As DNA, the CDR3 is TGTGCCACCAGTGATTGGGCTTTCGGGGGCTACACCTTC.